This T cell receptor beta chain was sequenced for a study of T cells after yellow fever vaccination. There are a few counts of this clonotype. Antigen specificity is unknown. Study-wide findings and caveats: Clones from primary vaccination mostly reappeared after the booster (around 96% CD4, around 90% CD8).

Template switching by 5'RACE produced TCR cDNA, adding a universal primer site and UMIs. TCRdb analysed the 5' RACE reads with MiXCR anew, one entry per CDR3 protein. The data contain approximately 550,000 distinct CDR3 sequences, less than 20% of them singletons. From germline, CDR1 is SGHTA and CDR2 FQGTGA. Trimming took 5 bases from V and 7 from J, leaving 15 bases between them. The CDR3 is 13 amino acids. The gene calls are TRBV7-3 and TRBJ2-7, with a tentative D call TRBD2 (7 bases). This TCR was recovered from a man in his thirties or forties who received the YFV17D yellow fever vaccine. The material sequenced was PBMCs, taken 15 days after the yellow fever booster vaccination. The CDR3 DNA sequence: TGTGCCAGCAGCACGAGGGGGGGAGATGAGCAGTACTTC. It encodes CASSTRGGDEQYF.